A selection of T cell receptor beta chains follows, all from one sample in a study of CD8+CD57+ T cells in acquired aplastic anemia. A single record per CDR3 protein comes from TCRdb applying MiXCR to the reads. The repertoire includes 90,000 to 150,000 distinct CDR3 sequences, roughly 55% of them detected once, and under 35% sits in the top ten. Specimen: sorted CD4+, CD8+, or CD8+CD57+ T cells (not recorded which) from PBMCs. These receptors all come from a human donor with aplastic anemia. Both conserved end residues are part of each CDR3. The D gene is left open where the match is weak. Clone size appears in some rows only: once, few, many, or a class for an expanded clone.

clone_size cdr3_length j_call d_call v_call cdr3_nt cdr3_aa
NA 14 TRBJ2-7 NA TRBV7-9 TGTGCCAGCAGTCCTAAGACAGGAATCTACGAGCAGTACTTC CASSPKTGIYEQYF
few 15 TRBJ2-7 TRBD2 TRBV10-1 TGCGCCAGCAGTGACGTGCCTAGCGGTCGCTACGAGCAGTACTTC CASSDVPSGRYEQYF
once 17 TRBJ2-2 TRBD1 TRBV7-8 TGTGCCAGCAGCTTAGCTTCCGGGACAGGGCGCACCGGGGAGCTGTTTTTT CASSLASGTGRTGELFF
NA 14 TRBJ1-2 NA TRBV29-1 TGCAGCGTTGAAGAGCGCCCGCCTAGCTATGGCTACACCTTC CSVEERPPSYGYTF
NA 11 TRBJ1-4 NA TRBV19 TGTGCCAGTATAGGAGGTGAAAAACTGTTTTTT CASIGGEKLFF
NA 13 TRBJ2-7 NA TRBV15 TGTGCCACCAGCAGAGTGGTAGGGGACGAGCAGTACTTC CATSRVVGDEQYF
NA 13 TRBJ1-1 NA TRBV5-1 TGCGCCAGCAAAGGAGACATCTACACTGAAGCTTTCTTT CASKGDIYTEAFF
NA 16 TRBJ2-2 NA TRBV24-1 TGTGCCACCAGTGATTTCCTTGGGGAGAACACCGGGGAGCTGTTTTTT CATSDFLGENTGELFF
many 12 TRBJ2-1 TRBD2 TRBV6-4 TGTGCCAGCAGTGCGGGGAGGGACGAGCAGTTCTTC CASSAGRDEQFF
many 14 TRBJ2-2 TRBD2 TRBV10-3 TGTGCCATCAGCCCAGGGACTAGCGGGAGGGAGCTGTTTTTT CAISPGTSGRELFF
NA 15 TRBJ1-1 NA TRBV5-1 TGCGCCAGCAGCTTCGCAGGGAACATGAACACTGAAGCTTTCTTT CASSFAGNMNTEAFF
NA 14 TRBJ2-1 TRBD1 TRBV20-1 TGCAGTGCTTTGGACAGGGTTGACTTTGGTGAGCAGTTCTTC CSALDRVDFGEQFF
NA 11 TRBJ1-2 NA TRBV19 TGTGCCAGTATGACCGGCGGAGGCTACACCTTC CASMTGGGYTF
NA 15 TRBJ1-1 NA TRBV10-3 TGTGCCATCAGTGGTACAGCCCTCATGAACACTGAAGCTTTCTTT CAISGTALMNTEAFF
NA 14 TRBJ2-7 TRBD1 TRBV7-9 TGTGCCAGCAGCTTCCGGGACAGGGGGCGCGAGCAGTACTTC CASSFRDRGREQYF
NA 15 TRBJ1-3 NA TRBV11-3 TGTGCCAGCAGCTTAGTCCCGGACAGCGGTCTTGCCATATATTTT CASSLVPDSGLAIYF
NA 16 TRBJ1-6 NA TRBV15 TGCGCCATCAGCCCAGACGGACGGAGTAACAATTCACCCCTCCACTTT CAISPDGRSNNSPLHF
many 15 TRBJ1-1 NA TRBV14 TGTGCCAGCAGCCAAGATTCCAGTTATTACACTGAAGCTTTCTTT CASSQDSSYYTEAFF
NA 15 TRBJ2-1 NA TRBV20-1 TGCAGTGCTAGAGATCGGGCTGGGCCGAACAATGAGCAGTTCTTC CSARDRAGPNNEQFF